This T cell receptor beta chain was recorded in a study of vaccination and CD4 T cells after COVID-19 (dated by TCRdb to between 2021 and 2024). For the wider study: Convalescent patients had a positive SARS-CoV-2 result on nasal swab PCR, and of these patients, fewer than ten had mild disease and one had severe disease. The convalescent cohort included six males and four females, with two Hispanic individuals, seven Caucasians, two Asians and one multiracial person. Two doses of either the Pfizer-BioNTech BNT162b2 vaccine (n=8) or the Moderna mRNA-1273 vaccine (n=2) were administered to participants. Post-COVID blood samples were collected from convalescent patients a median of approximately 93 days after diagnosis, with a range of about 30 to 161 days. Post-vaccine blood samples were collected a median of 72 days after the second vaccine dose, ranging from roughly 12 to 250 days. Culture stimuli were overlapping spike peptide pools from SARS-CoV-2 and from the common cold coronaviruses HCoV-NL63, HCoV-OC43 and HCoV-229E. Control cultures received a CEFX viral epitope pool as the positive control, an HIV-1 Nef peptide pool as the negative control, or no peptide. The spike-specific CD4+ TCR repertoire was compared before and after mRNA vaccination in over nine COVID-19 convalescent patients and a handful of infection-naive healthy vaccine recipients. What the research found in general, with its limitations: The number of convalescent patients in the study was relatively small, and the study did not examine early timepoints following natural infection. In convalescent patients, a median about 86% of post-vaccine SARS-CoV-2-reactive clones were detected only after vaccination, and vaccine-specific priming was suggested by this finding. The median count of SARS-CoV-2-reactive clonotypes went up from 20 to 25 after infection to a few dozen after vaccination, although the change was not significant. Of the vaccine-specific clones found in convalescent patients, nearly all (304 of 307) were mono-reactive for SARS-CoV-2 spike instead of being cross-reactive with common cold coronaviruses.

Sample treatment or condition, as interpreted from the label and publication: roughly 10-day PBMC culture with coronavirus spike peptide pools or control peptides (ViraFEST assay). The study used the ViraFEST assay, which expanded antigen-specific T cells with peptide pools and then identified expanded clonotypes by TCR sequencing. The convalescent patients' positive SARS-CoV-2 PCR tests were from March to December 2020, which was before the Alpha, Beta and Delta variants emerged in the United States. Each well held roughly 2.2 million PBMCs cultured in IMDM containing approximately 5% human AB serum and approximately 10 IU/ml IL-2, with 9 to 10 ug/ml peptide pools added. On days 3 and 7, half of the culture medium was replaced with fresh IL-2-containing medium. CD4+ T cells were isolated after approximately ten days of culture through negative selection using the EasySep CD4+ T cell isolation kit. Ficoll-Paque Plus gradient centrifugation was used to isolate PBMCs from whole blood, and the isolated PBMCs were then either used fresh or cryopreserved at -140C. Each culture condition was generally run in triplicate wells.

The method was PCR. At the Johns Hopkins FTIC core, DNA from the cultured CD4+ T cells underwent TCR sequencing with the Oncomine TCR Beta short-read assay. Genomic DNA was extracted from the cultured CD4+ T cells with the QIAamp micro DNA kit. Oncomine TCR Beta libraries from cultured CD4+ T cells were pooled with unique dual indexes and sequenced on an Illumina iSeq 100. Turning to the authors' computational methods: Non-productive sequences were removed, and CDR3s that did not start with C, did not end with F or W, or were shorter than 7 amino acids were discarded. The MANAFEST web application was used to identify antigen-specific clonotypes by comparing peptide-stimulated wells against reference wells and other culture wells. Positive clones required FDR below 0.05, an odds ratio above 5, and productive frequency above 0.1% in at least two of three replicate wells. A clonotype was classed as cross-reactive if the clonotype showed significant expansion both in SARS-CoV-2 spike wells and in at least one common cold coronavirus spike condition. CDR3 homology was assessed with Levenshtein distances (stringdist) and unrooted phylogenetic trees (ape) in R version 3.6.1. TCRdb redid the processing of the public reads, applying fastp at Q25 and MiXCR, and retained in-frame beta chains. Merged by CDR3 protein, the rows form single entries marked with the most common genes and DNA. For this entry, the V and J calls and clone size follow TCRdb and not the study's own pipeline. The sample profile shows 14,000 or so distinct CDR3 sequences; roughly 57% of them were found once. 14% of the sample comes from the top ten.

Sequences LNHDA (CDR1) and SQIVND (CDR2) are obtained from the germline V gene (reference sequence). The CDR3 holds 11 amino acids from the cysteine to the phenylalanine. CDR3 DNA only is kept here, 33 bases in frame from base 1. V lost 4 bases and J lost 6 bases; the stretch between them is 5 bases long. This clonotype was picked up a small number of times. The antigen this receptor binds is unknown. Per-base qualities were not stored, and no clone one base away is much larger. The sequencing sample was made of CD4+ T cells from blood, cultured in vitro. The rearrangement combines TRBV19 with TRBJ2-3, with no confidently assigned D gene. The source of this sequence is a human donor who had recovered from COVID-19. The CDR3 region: CASSTMDTQYF. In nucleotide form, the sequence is TGTGCCAGTAGTACCATGGATACGCAGTATTTT.